This T cell receptor (beta chain) was captured in a study of naive and memory T cell subsets. This clonotype was counted many times. Its antigen is as yet unknown. After the first PCR, alpha and beta chain libraries were processed separately. Sorting gates: effector memory CD45RA-CD27-, EMRA CD45RA+CD27-. The beta constant-region primer was an equimolar mix of two oligonucleotides covering TRBC1 and TRBC2. Ligated cDNA was amplified by four rounds of PCR with nested alpha and beta constant-region primers and SP2. A 12-nucleotide UMI and the SP2 primer were added to the cDNA 3' end by oligonucleotide ligation. TCRdb ran MiXCR on the UMI-ligation and nested PCR reads and lists one entry per CDR3 protein. Of over 25,000 distinct CDR3 sequences listed, around a sixth are singletons. Looked up from germline, CDR1 is MNHEY and CDR2 is SVGEGT. CDR3 length equals 14 residues. The ends were cut back, 3 bases at V and 5 bases at J, with 14 bases in the middle.

Study-level results: No ground truth validated the naive and memory repertoire findings.

Sequenced: effector memory CD4+ T cells from blood. As for subset: effector memory, CD45RA- CD27-. This rearrangement joins TRBV6-2 or TRBV6-3 to TRBJ2-7; D is possibly TRBD1 (6 bases). The sequence derives from a human donor in good health. The CDR3 protein is CASSYMNRDHEQYF. DNA for the CDR3: TGTGCCAGCAGTTATATGAACAGGGACCACGAGCAGTACTTC.